This T cell receptor (beta chain) was sequenced during a study of cytomegalovirus exposure and HLA in healthy donors. V was cut by 8 bases and J by 2 bases, with 21 bases left in between. The CDR3 has 16 amino acids. Germline V gene sequence: CDR1 SGHVS, CDR2 FQNEAQ. This clone was observed a few times. Its antigen remains unknown. The PCR contained 60 Vbeta and 13 Jbeta primers. Original methodology: Unique TCR beta chains numbered around 75 million in a later analysis, with around 11 million shared. This table comes from immunoSEQ multiplex PCR, and its TCRdb copy is limited to in-frame clones, with some not included. The V and J calls and clone size are taken from that table; D and trimming were inferred from the DNA. The sample has fewer than 150,000 clones, 70% to 80% seen once. General study findings and limits: Some public TCRs appeared in many individuals, while most sequences were rare. TRBV6-2, TRBV6-3 and some other V segments were unresolvable in 87-base-pair reads.

The receptor comes from a woman in her thirties or forties in good health and CMV-seropositive. Sequencing was done on a sample of PBMCs. J is TRBJ1-1 and V is TRBV7-8; D remains unclear. CDR3 DNA: TGTGCCAGCCAACCGACGGAAGAGAGGAGAAACACTGAAGCTTTCTTT. Its protein is CASQPTEERRNTEAFF.